The 28 T cell receptor beta chains below all came from one sample that was sequenced in a study of regulatory T cells in long-lasting Graves disease. Time point denoted: newly diagnosed GD, antithyroid drugs for less than 3 months. PBMCs provided the RNA from which the TCR library was made. According to the study, TCR beta libraries were built with iRepertoire HTBI primers and CDR3-region Arm-PCR. TCRdb ran MiXCR on the multiplex PCR reads and lists one entry per CDR3 protein. Altogether 400,000 to 450,000 distinct CDR3 sequences are present, about 15% being singletons, with the ten largest covering approximately 15%. A further study also used this sample, focusing on T cells in Graves' hyperthyroidism and ophthalmopathy.

The specimen comprised peripheral blood mononuclear cells (PBMCs), sampled at new diagnosis, from a patient treated with antithyroid drugs. These receptors all come from a woman aged 25 to 39 with Graves disease.

This clonotype was picked up many times. The rearrangement uses TRBV24-1 and TRBJ2-1; D gene unclear. V gave up 7 bases and J gave up 6 bases, with 6 bases separating them. Germline V gene data show CDR1 as KGHDR and CDR2 as SFDVKD. This CDR3 comprises 11 residues. Written as DNA, the CDR3 is TGTGCCACCAGAGTAGGCAATGAGCAGTTCTTC. This translates into CATRVGNEQFF.

This clonotype came up many times. This chain links TRBV20-1 with TRBJ2-1; 14 nucleotides agree with TRBD2. Germline V gene data show CDR1 as DFQATT and CDR2 as SNEGSKA (reference sequence). The CDR3 is 15 residues long. With 3 bases clipped from V and 6 bases from J, the junction kept 4 bases outside the gene matches. The CDR3 sequence: CSASKGLAGGNEQFF. DNA of the CDR3: TGCAGTGCTAGTAAAGGACTAGCGGGGGGCAATGAGCAGTTCTTC.

This clonotype has ten or more counts. The chain joins TRBV6-1 to TRBJ2-7; the match to TRBD2 covers 13 bases. Germline values: CDR1 MNHNS, CDR2 SASEGT. V was pared by 4 bases and J by 2 bases, with 11 bases of the junction left unmatched. The CDR3 has 18 residues. The CDR3 region is CASSVDRLAGGGPYEQYF. The CDR3 DNA follows: TGTGCCAGCAGTGTAGATAGACTAGCGGGAGGTGGTCCCTACGAGCAGTACTTC.

The rearrangement joins TRBV28 to TRBJ2-2; TRBD2 might be the D (5 bases). This CDR3 spans 15 amino acids. The germline V gene encodes CDR1 MDHEN and CDR2 SYDVKM. Deletions cut 7 bases from V and 4 bases from J, with 16 bases between. CDR3 sequence: CASTREQTSTGELFF. In DNA, the CDR3 is TGTGCCAGCACACGGGAACAGACAAGCACCGGGGAGCTGTTTTTT.

This clonotype was seen many times. V and J are TRBV3-1 and TRBJ1-2; 7 positions match TRBD1. Per the germline V gene, CDR1 is LGHDT and CDR2 is YNNKEL (reference sequence). Trimming at V came to 3 bases and at J to 8 bases, leaving 9 bases not matched to a gene. The CDR3 sequence is 14 residues long. In DNA form, the CDR3 reads TGTGCCAGCAGCCAGATCGGGACAGAGTCCGGCTACACCTTC. It translates to CASSQIGTESGYTF.

This clonotype was picked up many times. V is TRBV24-1 and J is TRBJ2-1; D is perhaps TRBD1 (6 bases). Trimming shortened V by 4 bases and J by 4 bases, and 10 bases separated the two germline ends. This CDR3 comprises 14 residues. CDR1 is KGHDR, CDR2 SFDVKD, per germline. CDR3 bases: TGTGCCACCAGTGACCCTACAGGGTACAATGAGCAGTTCTTC. It specifies CATSDPTGYNEQFF.

This sequence joins TRBV30 and TRBJ1-2; 9 nucleotides agree with TRBD1. Germline V lookup: CDR1 GTSNPN, CDR2 SVGIG (reference sequence). The junction had 13 bases not matched to a gene; V was cut back by 8 bases and J by 0 bases. The length of the CDR3 is 16 residues. CDR3 protein: CAHTNRGRPANYGYTF. Written as DNA, the CDR3 is TGTGCCCACACCAACAGGGGGCGTCCCGCTAACTATGGCTACACCTTC.

Concerning this clonotype itself: This likely comes from a read error, as the CDR3 has no conserved phenylalanine or tryptophan at its end. This chain joins TRBV12-3 or TRBV12-4 and TRBJ2-5; either TRBD1 or TRBD2 may supply D (5 bases each). The CDR3 has 12 residues. The CDR3, as DNA: TGCGCCAGCAGTCAGGGAGTGGAGACCCAGTACCTC. Translating gives CASSQGVETQYL.

This clonotype occurred many times. This rearrangement joins TRBV11-2 to TRBJ2-3; D not certain. This CDR3 comprises 13 residues. The V gene lost 2 bases and the J gene lost 1 base, with 4 bases spanning the gap. Per the germline V gene, CDR1 is SGHAT and CDR2 is FQNNGV. The CDR3 nucleotides read TGTGCCAGCAGCTTATACGGCACAGATACGCAGTATTTT. Its protein product is CASSLYGTDTQYF. Based on the CDR3 plus reference TRBV11-2 and TRBJ2-3, the full variable domain is EAGVAQSPRYKIIEKRQSVAFWCNPISGHATLYWYQQILGQGPKLLIQFQNNGVVDDSQLPKDRFSAERLKGVDSTLKIQPAKLEDSAVYLCASSLYGTDTQYFGPGTRLTVL.

This chain connects TRBV10-3 to TRBJ2-1; D may be TRBD1 (5 bases). CDR3 length equals 17 residues. Per the germline V gene, CDR1 is ENHRY and CDR2 is SYGVKD. The V gene lost 0 bases and the J gene lost 0 bases, with 12 bases spanning the gap. The CDR3, as DNA: TGTGCCATCAGTGAGTCGATATCGGACACCTCCTACAATGAGCAGTTCTTC. It codes for CAISESISDTSYNEQFF.

This clonotype turned up a few times. J is TRBJ2-1 and V is TRBV20-1; D remains unclear. The CDR3 totals 11 residues. Germline CDR1 reads DFQATT; CDR2 reads SNEGSKA (reference sequence). With 4 bases removed from V and 6 bases from J, the gap between germline ends came to 7 bases. CDR3 sequence: CSAKSGNEQFF. CDR3 sequence (DNA): TGCAGTGCTAAATCGGGCAATGAGCAGTTCTTC.

This clonotype was counted many times. One junction end does not reproduce the germline sequence, and a read error may be involved. The chain links TRBV11-1 to TRBJ2-1; 15 bases are shared with TRBD2. The CDR3 consists of 18 residues. Germline V gene sequence: CDR1 SGHAT, CDR2 FQDESV (reference sequence). The CDR3 protein is CASSLRGLAGGSYNEQLF. The CDR3 bases are TGTGCCAGCAGCTTAAGGGGACTAGCGGGAGGTTCCTACAATGAGCAGCTCTTC.

This clonotype was counted a few times. The genes are TRBV5-1 and TRBJ2-1; 9 bases are a match to TRBD1. The V gene end was trimmed by 0 bases and the J gene end by 15 bases; junction bases not matched to a gene: 7. Germline CDR1 is SGHRS and CDR2 is YFSETQ. The CDR3 is 13 residues long. CDR3 sequence (DNA): TGCGCCAGCAGCTTGGGAGTGGGACAGGGCCCGTTCTTC. Protein product: CASSLGVGQGPFF.

The table lists this clonotype with many counts. The chain joins TRBV24-1 to TRBJ2-1; 13 bases align to TRBD2. This CDR3 has 17 amino acids. After removal of 4 bases from V and 0 bases from J, the junction contained 2 bases not matched to a gene. Per the germline V gene, CDR1 is KGHDR and CDR2 is SFDVKD. This CDR3 is CATSDRTSGGSYNEQFF. The CDR3 DNA is TGTGCCACCAGTGACAGGACTAGCGGGGGCTCCTACAATGAGCAGTTCTTC.

The chain joins TRBV5-4 to TRBJ2-5; D unclear. Looked up from germline, CDR1 is SGHNT and CDR2 is YYREEE (reference sequence). CDR3 length: 14 residues. The V end was cut by 0 bases, the J end by 5 bases, with 11 bases between. CDR3 sequence: CASSLVSIGETQYF. The CDR3 DNA reads TGTGCCAGCAGCTTGGTTTCCATTGGGGAGACCCAGTACTTC.

The chain combines TRBV20-1 with TRBJ1-5; maybe TRBD1 (5 bases). In germline, CDR1 is DFQATT, CDR2 SNEGSKA (reference sequence). Trimming took 0 bases from V and 5 from J, leaving 17 bases between them. The CDR3 runs to 16 residues. The CDR3 bases are TGCAGTGCTAGAGATCGTGAGGGGCGTTGGGATCAGCCCCAGCATTTT. Its translation is CSARDREGRWDQPQHF.

This clonotype came up a few times. The chain joins TRBV9 to TRBJ2-3, with 7 bases aligning to TRBD1. V lost 2 bases to trimming and J lost 7 bases; unmatched junction nucleotides: 4. The CDR3 extends over 13 amino acids. CDR1 and CDR2 (germline): SGDLS, YYNGEE. The CDR3 is CASSVGTENTQYF. The CDR3, as DNA: TGTGCCAGCAGCGTTGGGACAGAGAATACGCAGTATTTT.

This clonotype was recorded many times. This chain connects TRBV19 to TRBJ2-7; unclear D gene. CDR1 LNHDA and CDR2 SQIVND come from the germline V gene (reference sequence). CDR3 length equals 11 residues. V was clipped by 7 bases and J by 4 bases, with 8 bases between them. CDR3 nucleotides: TGTGCCAGTAAAGGAAGGTACGAGCAGTACTTC. Protein sequence: CASKGRYEQYF.

Only a few counts were recorded for this clonotype. V gene TRBV20-1 combines with J gene TRBJ2-3; D uncertain. The V end lost 5 bases, the J end lost 0 bases, and 9 bases lay between the germline ends. The CDR3 contains 13 residues. Germline CDR1 reads DFQATT; CDR2 reads SNEGSKA (reference sequence). The CDR3 coding sequence is TGCAGTGCTCCTTACTTTAGCACAGATACGCAGTATTTT. It is translated as CSAPYFSTDTQYF.

This clonotype was detected only a few times. V usage is TRBV6-1 and J usage is TRBJ1-2, with unresolved D. The CDR3 totals 12 residues. Deletions cut 7 bases from V and 4 bases from J, with 10 bases between. From germline, CDR1 is MNHNS and CDR2 SASEGT. CDR3 residues: CASTDGLYGYTF. The CDR3 DNA is TGTGCCAGCACCGACGGACTCTATGGCTACACCTTC.

This clonotype was counted a few times. The chain couples TRBV29-1 to TRBJ2-5; perhaps TRBD1 as D (7 bases). CDR1 is SQVTM and CDR2 is ANQGSEA in the germline V gene. Trimming pared 0 bases from V and 1 base from J, leaving 18 bases between. The CDR3 contains 17 residues. The CDR3 DNA follows: TGCAGCGTTGAAGATCAGAGGGGGCTAGCGCCCCAAGAGACCCAGTACTTC. This encodes CSVEDQRGLAPQETQYF. Looking up the rest from reference TRBV29-1 and TRBJ2-5 gives the full variable domain: SAVISQKPSRDICQRGTSLTIQCQVDSQVTMMFWYRQQPGQSLTLIATANQGSEATYESGFVIDKFPISRPNLTFSTLTVSNMSPEDSSIYLCSVEDQRGLAPQETQYFGPGTRLLVL.

The table lists this clonotype with many counts. This chain connects TRBV30 to TRBJ2-5; 7 positions agree with TRBD2. CDR3 length: 14 amino acids. Germline V gene sequence: CDR1 GTSNPN, CDR2 SVGIG (reference sequence). J was trimmed by 5 bases and V by 0 bases; bases with no gene match: 6. CDR3 bases: TGTGCCTGGAGTGTCCCCAGCGGGATCGAGACCCAGTACTTC. This translates into CAWSVPSGIETQYF.

V gene TRBV6-2 or TRBV6-3 combines with J gene TRBJ1-2; 8 bases align to TRBD1. Per germline, CDR1 MNHEY and CDR2 SVGEGT. Trimming at V came to 0 bases and at J to 4 bases, leaving 4 bases not matched to a gene. There are 15 residues in the CDR3. In DNA, the CDR3 is TGTGCCAGCAGTTACTCGGACAGGGCCTCCTATGGCTACACCTTC. Amino acids: CASSYSDRASYGYTF.

This clonotype was counted many times. The chain joins TRBV20-1 to TRBJ1-5; tentatively, D is TRBD1 (6 bases). This CDR3 region has 13 residues. Germline assignment: CDR1 DFQATT and CDR2 SNEGSKA (reference sequence). The germline V and J ends were trimmed by 3 bases and 7 bases, with 13 bases remaining between them. Here the CDR3 DNA reads TGCAGTGCTAGGGGCAGGGGAGAACAGCCCCAGCATTTT. The encoded protein is CSARGRGEQPQHF.

In this sample, this clonotype turned up many times. The chain is built from TRBV18 and TRBJ2-2; no definite D call. Between the trimmed V and J ends, which lost 0 bases and 2 bases, there was a span of 13 bases. CDR3 length: 17 residues. CDR1 and CDR2 from the germline V gene are KGHSH and LQKENI. CDR3 protein: CASSPPYVTHNTGELFF. Written as DNA, the CDR3 is TGTGCCAGCTCACCACCGTACGTGACCCATAACACCGGGGAGCTGTTTTTT. Complete variable domain (other parts from reference TRBV18 and TRBJ2-2): NAGVMQNPRHLVRRRGQEARLRCSPMKGHSHVYWYRQLPEEGLKFMVYLQKENIIDESGMPKERFSAEFPKEGPSILRIQQVVRGDSAAYFCASSPPYVTHNTGELFFGEGSRLTVL.

This clonotype was detected a few times. A much larger clonotype is one base distant, so this may be a read error. The V gene is TRBV12-3 or TRBV12-4, the J gene TRBJ2-7, with TRBD2 identical over 10 bases. The length of the CDR3 is 17 residues. CDR3 region: CAGSLVWGTSATYEQYF. DNA of the CDR3: TGTGCCGGCAGTTTAGTGTGGGGGACTAGCGCAACCTACGAGCAGTACTTC.

Many counts were recorded for this clonotype. The V call is TRBV11-2, the J call TRBJ2-6; TRBD2 aligns across 8 bases. V trimming: 3 bases; J trimming: 3 bases; junction bases outside the gene matches: 7. CDR3 length equals 17 residues. Per germline, CDR1 SGHAT and CDR2 FQNNGV. The chain's CDR3 is CASSLVGGGLGANVLTF. CDR3 nucleotide sequence: TGTGCCAGCAGCTTGGTCGGGGGGGGGCTTGGGGCCAACGTCCTGACTTTC.

This clonotype has ten or more counts. V usage is TRBV2 and J usage is TRBJ2-6, with no clear D. The V end was cut by 6 bases, the J end by 0 bases, with 6 bases between. This CDR3 contains 14 residues. CDR1 and CDR2 from the germline V gene are SNHLY and FYNNEI. This chain's CDR3 is CASRALSGANVLTF. As DNA, the CDR3 is TGTGCCAGCAGGGCTCTCTCTGGGGCCAACGTCCTGACTTTC.